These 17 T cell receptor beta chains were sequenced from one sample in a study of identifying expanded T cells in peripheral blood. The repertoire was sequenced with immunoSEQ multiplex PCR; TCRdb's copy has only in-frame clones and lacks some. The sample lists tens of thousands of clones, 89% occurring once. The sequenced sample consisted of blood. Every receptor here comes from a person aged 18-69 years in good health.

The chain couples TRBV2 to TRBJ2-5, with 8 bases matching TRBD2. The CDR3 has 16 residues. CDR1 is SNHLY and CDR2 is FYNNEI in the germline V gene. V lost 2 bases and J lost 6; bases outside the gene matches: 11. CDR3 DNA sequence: TGTGCCAGCAGTGAACGGACGGGGGGGCCGGAAAAGACCCAGTACTTC. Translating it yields CASSERTGGPEKTQYF.

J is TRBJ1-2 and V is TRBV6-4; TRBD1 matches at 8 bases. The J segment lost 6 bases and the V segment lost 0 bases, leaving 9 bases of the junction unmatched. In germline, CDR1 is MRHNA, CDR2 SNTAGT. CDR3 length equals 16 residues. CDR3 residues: CASSDSIYRGRDGYTF. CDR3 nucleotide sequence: TGTGCCAGCAGTGACTCAATCTACAGGGGGAGAGATGGCTACACCTTC.

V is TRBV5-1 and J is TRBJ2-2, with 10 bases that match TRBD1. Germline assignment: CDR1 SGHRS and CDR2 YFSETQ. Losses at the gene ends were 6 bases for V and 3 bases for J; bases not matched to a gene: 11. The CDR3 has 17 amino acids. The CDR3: CASTPYRDRGYTGELFF. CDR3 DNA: TGCGCCAGCACGCCTTACCGGGACAGGGGCTACACCGGGGAGCTGTTTTTT.

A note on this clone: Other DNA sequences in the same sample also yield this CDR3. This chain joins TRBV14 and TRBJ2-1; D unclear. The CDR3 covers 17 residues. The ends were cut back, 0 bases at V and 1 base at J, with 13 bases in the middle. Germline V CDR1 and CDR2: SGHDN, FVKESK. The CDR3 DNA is TGTGCCAGCAGCCAAGATCGAGGAACTCTGTCCTACAATGAGCAGTTCTTC. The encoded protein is CASSQDRGTLSYNEQFF. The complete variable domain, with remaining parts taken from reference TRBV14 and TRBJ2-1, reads EAGVTQFPSHSVIEKGQTVTLRCDPISGHDNLYWYRRVMGKEIKFLLHFVKESKQDESGMPNNRFLAERTGGTYSTLKVQPAELEDSGVYFCASSQDRGTLSYNEQFFGPGTRLTVL.

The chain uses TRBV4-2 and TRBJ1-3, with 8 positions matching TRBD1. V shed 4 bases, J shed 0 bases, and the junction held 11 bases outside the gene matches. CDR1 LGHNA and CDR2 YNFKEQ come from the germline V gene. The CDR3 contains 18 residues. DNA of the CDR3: TGTGCCAGCAGCCGGGCGGACAGGGCCCAGAGCTCTGGAAACACCATATATTTT. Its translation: CASSRADRAQSSGNTIYF.

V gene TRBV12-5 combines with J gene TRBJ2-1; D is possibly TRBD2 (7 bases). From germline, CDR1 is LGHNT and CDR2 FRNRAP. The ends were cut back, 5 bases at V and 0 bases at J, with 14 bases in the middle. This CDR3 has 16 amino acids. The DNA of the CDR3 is TGTGCTAGTGGTAAGGCGGGGGCCAGCTCCTACAATGAGCAGTTCTTC. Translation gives CASGKAGASSYNEQFF.

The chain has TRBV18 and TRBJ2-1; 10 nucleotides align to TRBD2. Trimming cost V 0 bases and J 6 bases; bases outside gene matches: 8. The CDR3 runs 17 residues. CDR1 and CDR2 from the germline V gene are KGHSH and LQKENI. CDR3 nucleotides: TGTGCCAGCTCACCACCGTTCCCGGGACTAGCGCGCAATGAGCAGTTCTTC. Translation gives CASSPPFPGLARNEQFF.

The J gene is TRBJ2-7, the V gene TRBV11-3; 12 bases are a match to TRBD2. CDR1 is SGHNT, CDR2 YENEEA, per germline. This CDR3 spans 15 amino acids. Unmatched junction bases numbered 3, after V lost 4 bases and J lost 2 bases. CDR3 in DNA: TGTGCCAGCAGCTCAAGGACTAGCGGGACCTACGAGCAGTACTTC. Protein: CASSSRTSGTYEQYF.

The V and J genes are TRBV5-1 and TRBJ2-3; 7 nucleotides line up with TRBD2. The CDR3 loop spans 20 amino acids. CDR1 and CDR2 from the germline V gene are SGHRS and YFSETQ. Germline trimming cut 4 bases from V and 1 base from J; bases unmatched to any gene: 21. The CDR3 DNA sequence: TGCGCCAGCAGCCCAACACGGAGCGGTCTGCGACTAGCCGGCACAGATACGCAGTATTTT. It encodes CASSPTRSGLRLAGTDTQYF.

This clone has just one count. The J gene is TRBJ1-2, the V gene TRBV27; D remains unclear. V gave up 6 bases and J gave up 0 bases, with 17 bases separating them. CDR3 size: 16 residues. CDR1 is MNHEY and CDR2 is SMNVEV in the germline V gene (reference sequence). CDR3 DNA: TGTGCCAGCAGCCCAGGTGCTTATGGATCTAACTATGGCTACACCTTC. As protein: CASSPGAYGSNYGYTF.

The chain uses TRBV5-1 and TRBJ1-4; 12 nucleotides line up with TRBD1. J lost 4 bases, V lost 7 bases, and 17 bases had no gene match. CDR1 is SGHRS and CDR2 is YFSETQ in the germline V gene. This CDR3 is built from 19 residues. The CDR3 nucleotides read TGCGCCAGCCGCCTTTCCGGGACAGGGGGCGAAAACCTTAATGAAAAACTGTTTTTT. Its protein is CASRLSGTGGENLNEKLFF. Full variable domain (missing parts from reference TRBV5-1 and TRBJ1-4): KAGVTQTPRYLIKTRGQQVTLSCSPISGHRSVSWYQQTPGQGLQFLFEYFSETQRNKGNFPGRFSGRQFSNSRSEMNVSTLELGDSALYLCASRLSGTGGENLNEKLFFGSGTQLSVL.

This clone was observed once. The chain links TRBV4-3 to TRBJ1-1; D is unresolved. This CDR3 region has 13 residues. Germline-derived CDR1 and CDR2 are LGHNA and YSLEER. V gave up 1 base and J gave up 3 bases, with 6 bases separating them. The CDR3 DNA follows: TGCGCCAGCAGCCAAGTCCGGTACACTGAAGCTTTCTTT. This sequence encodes CASSQVRYTEAFF.

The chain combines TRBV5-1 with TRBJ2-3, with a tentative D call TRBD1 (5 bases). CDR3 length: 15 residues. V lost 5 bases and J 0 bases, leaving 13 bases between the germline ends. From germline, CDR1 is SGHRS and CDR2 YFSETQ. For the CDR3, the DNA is TGCGCCAGCAGACAGGACGGAAGCAGCACAGATACGCAGTATTTT. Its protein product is CASRQDGSSTDTQYF. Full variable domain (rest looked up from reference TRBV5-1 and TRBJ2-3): KAGVTQTPRYLIKTRGQQVTLSCSPISGHRSVSWYQQTPGQGLQFLFEYFSETQRNKGNFPGRFSGRQFSNSRSEMNVSTLELGDSALYLCASRQDGSSTDTQYFGPGTRLTVL.

CDR3 nucleotide sequence: TGTGCCAGTAGTCAAACAGGGTTGAACACTGAAGCTTTCTTT. Translated: CASSQTGLNTEAFF. The chain carries TRBV19 and TRBJ1-1, with a possible D match to TRBD1 (6 bases). Between the trimmed V and J ends, which lost 5 bases and 0 bases, there was a span of 10 bases. Germline CDR1 LNHDA, CDR2 SQIVND (reference sequence). The CDR3 consists of 14 residues.

CDR3 nucleotides: TGTGCCAGCAGCCGGACTAGCGCCTACACAGATACGCAGTATTTT. It translates to CASSRTSAYTDTQYF. V usage is TRBV5-4 and J usage is TRBJ2-3; TRBD2 agrees at 9 bases. The ends lost 4 bases at V and 2 bases at J; junction bases unmatched: 5. Germline V lookup: CDR1 SGHNT, CDR2 YYREEE (reference sequence). The CDR3 extends over 15 amino acids.

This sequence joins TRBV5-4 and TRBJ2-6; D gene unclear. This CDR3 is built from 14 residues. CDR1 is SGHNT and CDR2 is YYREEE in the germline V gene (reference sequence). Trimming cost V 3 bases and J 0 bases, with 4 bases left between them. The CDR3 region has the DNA TGTGCCAGCAGCTCCTACTCTGGGGCCAACGTCCTGACTTTC. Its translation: CASSSYSGANVLTF.

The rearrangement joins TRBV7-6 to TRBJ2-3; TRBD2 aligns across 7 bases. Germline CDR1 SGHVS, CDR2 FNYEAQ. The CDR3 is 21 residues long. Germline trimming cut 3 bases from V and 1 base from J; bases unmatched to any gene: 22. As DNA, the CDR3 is TGTGCCAGCAGCTTCGACTCGAGGGACTCCGGGGAGGGATATCGCACAGATACGCAGTATTTT. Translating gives CASSFDSRDSGEGYRTDTQYF.